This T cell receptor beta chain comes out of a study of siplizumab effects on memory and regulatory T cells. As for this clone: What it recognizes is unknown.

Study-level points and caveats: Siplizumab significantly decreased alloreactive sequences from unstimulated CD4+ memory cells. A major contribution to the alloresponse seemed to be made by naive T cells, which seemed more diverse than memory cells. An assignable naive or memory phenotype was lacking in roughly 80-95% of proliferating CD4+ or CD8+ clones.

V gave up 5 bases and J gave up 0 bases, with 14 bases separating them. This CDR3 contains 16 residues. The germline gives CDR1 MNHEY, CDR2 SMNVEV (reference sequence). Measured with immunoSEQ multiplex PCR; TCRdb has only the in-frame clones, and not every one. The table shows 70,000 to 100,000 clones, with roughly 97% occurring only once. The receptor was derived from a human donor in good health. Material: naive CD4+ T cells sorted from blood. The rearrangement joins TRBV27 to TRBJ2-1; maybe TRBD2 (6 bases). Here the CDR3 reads CASSPTSRGSYNEQFF. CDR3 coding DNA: TGTGCCAGCAGTCCAACGTCGCGGGGCTCCTACAATGAGCAGTTCTTC.